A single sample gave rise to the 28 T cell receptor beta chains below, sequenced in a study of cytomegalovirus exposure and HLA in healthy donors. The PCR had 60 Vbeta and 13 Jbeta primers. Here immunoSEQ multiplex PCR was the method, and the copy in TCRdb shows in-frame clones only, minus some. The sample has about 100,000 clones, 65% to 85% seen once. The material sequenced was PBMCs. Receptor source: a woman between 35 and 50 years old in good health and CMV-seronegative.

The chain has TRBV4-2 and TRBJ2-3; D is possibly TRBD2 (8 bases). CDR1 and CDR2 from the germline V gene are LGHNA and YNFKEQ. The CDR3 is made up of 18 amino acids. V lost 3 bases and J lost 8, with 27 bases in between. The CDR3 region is CASSQEEGAGAGGRTQYF. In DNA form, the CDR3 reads TGTGCCAGCAGCCAGGAAGAGGGGGCCGGTGCGGGGGGCCGTACGCAGTATTTT.

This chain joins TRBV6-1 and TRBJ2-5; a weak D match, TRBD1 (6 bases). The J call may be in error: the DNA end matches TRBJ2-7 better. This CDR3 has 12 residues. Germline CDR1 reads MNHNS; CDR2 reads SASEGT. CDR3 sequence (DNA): TGTGCCATACAGGGAGAATCCTACGAGCAGTACTTC. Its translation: CAIQGESYEQYF.

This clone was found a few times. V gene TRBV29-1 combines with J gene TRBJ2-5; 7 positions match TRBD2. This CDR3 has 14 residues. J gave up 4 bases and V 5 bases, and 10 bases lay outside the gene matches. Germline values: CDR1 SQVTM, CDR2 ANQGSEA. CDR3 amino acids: CSVLPDGEGETQYF. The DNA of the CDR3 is TGCAGCGTTCTCCCCGACGGGGAGGGAGAGACCCAGTACTTC.

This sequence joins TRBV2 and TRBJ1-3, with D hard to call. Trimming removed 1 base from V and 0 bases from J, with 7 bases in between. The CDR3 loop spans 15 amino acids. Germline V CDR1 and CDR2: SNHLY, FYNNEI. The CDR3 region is CASSEVWSSGNTIYF. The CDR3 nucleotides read TGTGCCAGCAGTGAAGTATGGAGCTCTGGAAACACCATATATTTT.

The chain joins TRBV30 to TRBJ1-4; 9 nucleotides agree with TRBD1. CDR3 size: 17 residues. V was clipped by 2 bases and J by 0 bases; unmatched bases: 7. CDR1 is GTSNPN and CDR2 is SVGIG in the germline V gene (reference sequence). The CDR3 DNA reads TGTGCCTGGAGTACCTACCGACAGGGGGCAACTAATGAAAAACTGTTTTTT. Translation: CAWSTYRQGATNEKLFF.

CDR3 sequence reads: CASSPPSSRGELFF. The CDR3 DNA follows: TGCGCCAGCAGCCCGCCCTCGTCACGGGGAGAGCTGTTTTTT. This sequence joins TRBV4-3 and TRBJ2-2; D possibly corresponds to TRBD2 (5 bases). The V end was cut by 4 bases, the J end by 11 bases, with 17 bases between. This CDR3 is 14 amino acids long. Germline CDR1 reads LGHNA; CDR2 reads YSLEER.

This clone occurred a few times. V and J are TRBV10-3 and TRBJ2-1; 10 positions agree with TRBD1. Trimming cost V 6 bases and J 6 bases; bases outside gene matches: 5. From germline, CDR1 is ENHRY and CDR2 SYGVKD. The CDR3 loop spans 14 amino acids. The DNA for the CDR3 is TGTGCCATCAGACGGGACAGGGGAGTCAATGAGCAGTTCTTC. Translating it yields CAIRRDRGVNEQFF.

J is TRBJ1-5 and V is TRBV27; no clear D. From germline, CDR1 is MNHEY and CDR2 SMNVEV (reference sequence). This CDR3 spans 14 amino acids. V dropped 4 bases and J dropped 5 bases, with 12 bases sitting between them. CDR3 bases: TGTGCCAGCAGTTCTCTGGCGGGATATCAGCCCCAGCATTTT. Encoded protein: CASSSLAGYQPQHF.

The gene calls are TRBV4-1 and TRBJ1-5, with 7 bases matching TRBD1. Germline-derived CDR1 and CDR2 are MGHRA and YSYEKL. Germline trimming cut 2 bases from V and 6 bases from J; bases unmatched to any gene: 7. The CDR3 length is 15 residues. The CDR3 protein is CASSQLDREGQPQHF. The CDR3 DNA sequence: TGCGCCAGCAGCCAACTTGACAGGGAAGGTCAGCCCCAGCATTTT.

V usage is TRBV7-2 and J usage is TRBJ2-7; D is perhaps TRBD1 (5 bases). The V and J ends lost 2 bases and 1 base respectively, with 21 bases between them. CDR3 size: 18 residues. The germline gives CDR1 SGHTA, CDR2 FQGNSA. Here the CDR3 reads CASSLFPNSGITSYEQYF. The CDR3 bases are TGTGCCAGCAGCTTATTCCCGAACTCAGGGATCACATCCTACGAGCAGTACTTC.

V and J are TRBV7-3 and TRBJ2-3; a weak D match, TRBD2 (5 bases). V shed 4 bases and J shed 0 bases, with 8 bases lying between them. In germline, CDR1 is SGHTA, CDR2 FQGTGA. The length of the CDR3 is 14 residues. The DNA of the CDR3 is TGTGCCAGCAGCTCCGGGATTAGCACAGATACGCAGTATTTT. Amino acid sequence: CASSSGISTDTQYF.

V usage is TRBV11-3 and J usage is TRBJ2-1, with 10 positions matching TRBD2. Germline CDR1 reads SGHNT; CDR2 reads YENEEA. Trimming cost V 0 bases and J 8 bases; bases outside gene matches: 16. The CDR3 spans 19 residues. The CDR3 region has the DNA TGTGCCAGCAGCTTAGATAGGGCTAGCGGGAGCCCCGGGAGCGATGAGCAGTTCTTC. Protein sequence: CASSLDRASGSPGSDEQFF.

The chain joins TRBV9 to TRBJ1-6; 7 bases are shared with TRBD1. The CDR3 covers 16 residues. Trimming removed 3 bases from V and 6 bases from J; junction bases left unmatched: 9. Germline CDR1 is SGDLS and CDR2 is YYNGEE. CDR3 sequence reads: CASSGQTGTVNSPLHF. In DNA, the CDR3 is TGTGCCAGCAGCGGTCAAACCGGGACAGTTAATTCACCCCTCCACTTT.

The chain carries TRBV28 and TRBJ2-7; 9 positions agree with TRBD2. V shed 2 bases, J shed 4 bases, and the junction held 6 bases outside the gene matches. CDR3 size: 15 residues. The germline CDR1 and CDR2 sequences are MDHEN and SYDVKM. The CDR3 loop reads CASSLSGGRRYEQYF. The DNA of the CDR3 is TGTGCCAGCAGTTTAAGCGGGGGGCGCCGGTACGAGCAGTACTTC.

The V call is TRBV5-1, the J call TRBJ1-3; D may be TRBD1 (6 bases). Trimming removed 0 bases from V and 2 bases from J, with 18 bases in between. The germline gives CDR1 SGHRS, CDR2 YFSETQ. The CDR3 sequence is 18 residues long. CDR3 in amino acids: CASSLGAPGQLTGNTIYF. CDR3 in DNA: TGCGCCAGCAGCTTGGGAGCCCCTGGACAGCTCACTGGAAACACCATATATTTT.

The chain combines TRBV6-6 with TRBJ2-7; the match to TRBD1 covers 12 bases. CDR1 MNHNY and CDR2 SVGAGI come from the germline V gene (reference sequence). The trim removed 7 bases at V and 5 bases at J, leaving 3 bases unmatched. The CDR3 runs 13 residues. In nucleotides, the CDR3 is TGTGCCAGCAACCGGGACAGGGGGCACGAGCAGTACTTC. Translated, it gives CASNRDRGHEQYF.

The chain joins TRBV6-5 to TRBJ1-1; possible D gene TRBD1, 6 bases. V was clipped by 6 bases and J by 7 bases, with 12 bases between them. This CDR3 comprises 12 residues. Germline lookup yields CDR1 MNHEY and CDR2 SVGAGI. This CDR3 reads CASRSQGSEAFF. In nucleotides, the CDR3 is TGTGCCAGCAGAAGCCAGGGGAGTGAAGCTTTCTTT.

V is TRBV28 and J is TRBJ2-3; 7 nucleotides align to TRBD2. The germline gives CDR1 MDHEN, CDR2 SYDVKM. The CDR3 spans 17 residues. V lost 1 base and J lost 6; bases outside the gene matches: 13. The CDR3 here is CASSLLGWREPWDTQYF. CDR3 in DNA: TGTGCCAGCAGTTTATTGGGGTGGCGGGAGCCCTGGGATACGCAGTATTTT.

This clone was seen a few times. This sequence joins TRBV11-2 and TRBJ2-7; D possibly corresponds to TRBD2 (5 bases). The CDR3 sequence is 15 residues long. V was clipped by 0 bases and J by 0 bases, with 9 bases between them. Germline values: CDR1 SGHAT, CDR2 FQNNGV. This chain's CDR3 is CASSLEPGISYEQYF. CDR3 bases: TGTGCCAGCAGCTTAGAGCCGGGGATCTCCTACGAGCAGTACTTC. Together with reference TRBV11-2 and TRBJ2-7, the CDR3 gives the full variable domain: EAGVAQSPRYKIIEKRQSVAFWCNPISGHATLYWYQQILGQGPKLLIQFQNNGVVDDSQLPKDRFSAERLKGVDSTLKIQPAKLEDSAVYLCASSLEPGISYEQYFGPGTRLTVT.

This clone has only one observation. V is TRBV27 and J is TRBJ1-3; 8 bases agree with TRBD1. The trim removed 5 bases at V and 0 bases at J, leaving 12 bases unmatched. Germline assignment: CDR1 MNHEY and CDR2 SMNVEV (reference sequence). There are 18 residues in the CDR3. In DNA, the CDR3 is TGTGCCAGCAGTCCCATCGGACAGGGTCGATACTCTGGAAACACCATATATTTT. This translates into CASSPIGQGRYSGNTIYF.

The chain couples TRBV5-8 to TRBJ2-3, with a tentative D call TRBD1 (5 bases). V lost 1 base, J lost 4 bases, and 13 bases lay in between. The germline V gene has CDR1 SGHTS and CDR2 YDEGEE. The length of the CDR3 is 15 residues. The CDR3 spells CASSLTGVVADTQYF. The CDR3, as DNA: TGTGCCAGCAGCTTGACAGGTGTGGTAGCAGATACGCAGTATTTT.

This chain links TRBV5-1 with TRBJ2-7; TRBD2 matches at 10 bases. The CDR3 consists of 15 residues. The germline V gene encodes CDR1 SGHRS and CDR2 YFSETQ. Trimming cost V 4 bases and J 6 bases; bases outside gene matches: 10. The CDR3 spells CASSGGLAASGEQYF. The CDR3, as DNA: TGCGCCAGCAGCGGCGGACTAGCGGCCTCGGGCGAGCAGTACTTC.

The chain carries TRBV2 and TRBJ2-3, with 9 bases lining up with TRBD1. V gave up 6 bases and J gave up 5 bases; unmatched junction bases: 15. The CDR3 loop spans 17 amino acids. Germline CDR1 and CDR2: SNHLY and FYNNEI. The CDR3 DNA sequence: TGTGCCAGCAGCCCCGGGACAGGGCGTCCGGGCGGAGATACGCAGTATTTT. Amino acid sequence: CASSPGTGRPGGDTQYF.

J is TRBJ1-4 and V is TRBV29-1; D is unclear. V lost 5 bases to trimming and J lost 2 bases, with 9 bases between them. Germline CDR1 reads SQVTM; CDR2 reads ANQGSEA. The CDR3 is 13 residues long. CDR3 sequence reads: CSVSPGTNEKLFF. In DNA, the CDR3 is TGCAGCGTTTCCCCGGGGACTAATGAAAAACTGTTTTTT.

CDR3 loop: CASSQHTSGGAYEQFF. The CDR3 bases are TGTGCCAGCAGCCAGCATACTAGCGGGGGGGCGTATGAGCAGTTCTTC. The rearrangement uses TRBV4-2 and TRBJ2-1; 13 bases are shared with TRBD2. The CDR3 length is 16 residues. The germline V gene has CDR1 LGHNA and CDR2 YNFKEQ. Trimming removed 3 bases from V and 8 bases from J; junction bases left unmatched: 7.

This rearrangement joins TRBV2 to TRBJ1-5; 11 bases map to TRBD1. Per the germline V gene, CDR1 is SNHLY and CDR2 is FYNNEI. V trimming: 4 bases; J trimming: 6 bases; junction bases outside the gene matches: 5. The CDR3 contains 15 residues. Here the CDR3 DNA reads TGTGCCAGCAGTGTTGGACAGGGGGCGGTTCAGCCCCAGCATTTT. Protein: CASSVGQGAVQPQHF.

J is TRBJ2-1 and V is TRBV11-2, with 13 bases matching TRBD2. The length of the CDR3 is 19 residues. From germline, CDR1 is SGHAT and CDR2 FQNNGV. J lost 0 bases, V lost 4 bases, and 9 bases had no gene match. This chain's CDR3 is CASSSSTSGGPGSYNEQFF. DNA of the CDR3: TGTGCCAGCAGCTCATCGACTAGCGGGGGGCCTGGCTCCTACAATGAGCAGTTCTTC.

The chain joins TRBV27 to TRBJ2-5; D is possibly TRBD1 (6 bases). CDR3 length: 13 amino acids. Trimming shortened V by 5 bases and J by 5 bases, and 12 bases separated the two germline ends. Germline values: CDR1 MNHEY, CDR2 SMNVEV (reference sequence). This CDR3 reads CASSVQGGETQYF. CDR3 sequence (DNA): TGTGCCAGCAGTGTACAGGGTGGTGAGACCCAGTACTTC.